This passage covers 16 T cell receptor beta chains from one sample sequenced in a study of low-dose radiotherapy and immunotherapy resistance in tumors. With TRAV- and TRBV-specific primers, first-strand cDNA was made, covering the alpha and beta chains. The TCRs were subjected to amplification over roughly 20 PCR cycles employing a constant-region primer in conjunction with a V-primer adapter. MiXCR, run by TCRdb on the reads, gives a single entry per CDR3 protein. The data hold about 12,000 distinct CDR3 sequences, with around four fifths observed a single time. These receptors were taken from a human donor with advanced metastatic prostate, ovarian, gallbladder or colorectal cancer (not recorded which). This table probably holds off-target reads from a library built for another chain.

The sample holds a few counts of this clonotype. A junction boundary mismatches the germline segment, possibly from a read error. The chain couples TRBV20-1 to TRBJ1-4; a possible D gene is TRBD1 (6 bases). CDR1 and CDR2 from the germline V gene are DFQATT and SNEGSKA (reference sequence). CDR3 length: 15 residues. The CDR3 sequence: CSVRTGSATNEKLFF. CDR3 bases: TGCAGTGTTAGAACAGGGTCTGCAACTAATGAAAAACTGTTTTTT.

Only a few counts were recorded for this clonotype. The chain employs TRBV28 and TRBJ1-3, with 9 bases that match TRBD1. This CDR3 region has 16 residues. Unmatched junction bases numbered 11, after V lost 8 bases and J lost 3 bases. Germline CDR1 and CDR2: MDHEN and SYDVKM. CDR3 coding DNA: TGTGCCAGCTCTCCGGGACAGGGTCATTATGGAAACACCATATATTTT. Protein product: CASSPGQGHYGNTIYF.

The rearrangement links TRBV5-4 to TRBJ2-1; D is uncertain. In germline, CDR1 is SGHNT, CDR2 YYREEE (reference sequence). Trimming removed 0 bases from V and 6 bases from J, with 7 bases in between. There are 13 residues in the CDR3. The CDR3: CASSLVSGNEQFF. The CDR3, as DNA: TGTGCCAGCAGCTTGGTTAGTGGCAATGAGCAGTTCTTC.

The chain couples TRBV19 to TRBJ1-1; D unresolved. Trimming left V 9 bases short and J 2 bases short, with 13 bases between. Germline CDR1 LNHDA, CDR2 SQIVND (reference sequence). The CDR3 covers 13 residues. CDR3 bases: TGTGCCAGCCAGCGACAAATTAACACTGAAGCTTTCTTT. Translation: CASQRQINTEAFF.

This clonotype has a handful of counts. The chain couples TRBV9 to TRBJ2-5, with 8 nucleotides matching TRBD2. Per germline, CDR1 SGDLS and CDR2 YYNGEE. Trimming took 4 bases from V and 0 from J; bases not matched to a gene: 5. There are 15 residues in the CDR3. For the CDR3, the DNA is TGTGCCAGCAGCATTAGCGGGGCGTACCAAGAGACCCAGTACTTC. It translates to CASSISGAYQETQYF.

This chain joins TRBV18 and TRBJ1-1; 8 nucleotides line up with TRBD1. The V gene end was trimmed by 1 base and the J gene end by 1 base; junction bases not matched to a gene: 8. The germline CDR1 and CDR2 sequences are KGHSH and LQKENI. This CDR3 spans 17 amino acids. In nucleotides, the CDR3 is TGTGCCAGCTCACCACTTGGACAGGGCGATGCGAACACTGAAGCTTTCTTT. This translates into CASSPLGQGDANTEAFF. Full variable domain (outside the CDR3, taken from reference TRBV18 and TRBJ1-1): NAGVMQNPRHLVRRRGQEARLRCSPMKGHSHVYWYRQLPEEGLKFMVYLQKENIIDESGMPKERFSAEFPKEGPSILRIQQVVRGDSAAYFCASSPLGQGDANTEAFFGQGTRLTVV.

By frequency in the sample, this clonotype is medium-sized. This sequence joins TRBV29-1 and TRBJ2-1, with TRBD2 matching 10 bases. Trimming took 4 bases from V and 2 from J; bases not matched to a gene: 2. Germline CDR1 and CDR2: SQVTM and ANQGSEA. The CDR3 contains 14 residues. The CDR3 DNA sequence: TGCAGCGTTGGGACTAGCGGTCCCTACAATGAGCAGTTCTTC. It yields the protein CSVGTSGPYNEQFF.

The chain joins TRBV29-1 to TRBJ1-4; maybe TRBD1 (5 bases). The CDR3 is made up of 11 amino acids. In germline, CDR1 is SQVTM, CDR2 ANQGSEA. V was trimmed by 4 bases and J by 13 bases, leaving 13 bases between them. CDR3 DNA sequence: TGCAGCGTTGGCCTGGACATCGGACTGTTTTTT. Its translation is CSVGLDIGLFF.

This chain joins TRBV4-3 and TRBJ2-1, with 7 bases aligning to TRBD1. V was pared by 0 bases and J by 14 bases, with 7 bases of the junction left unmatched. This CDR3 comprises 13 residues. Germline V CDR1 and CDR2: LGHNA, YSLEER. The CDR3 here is CASSQDLDRVKFF. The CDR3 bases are TGCGCCAGCAGCCAAGATCTTGACAGGGTGAAGTTCTTC.

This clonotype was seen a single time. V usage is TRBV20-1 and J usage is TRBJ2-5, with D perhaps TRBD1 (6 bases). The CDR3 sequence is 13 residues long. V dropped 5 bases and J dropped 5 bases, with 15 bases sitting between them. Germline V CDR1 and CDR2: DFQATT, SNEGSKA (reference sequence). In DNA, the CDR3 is TGCAGTGCTCCACGGGACATTGTGGAGACCCAGTACTTC. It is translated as CSAPRDIVETQYF.

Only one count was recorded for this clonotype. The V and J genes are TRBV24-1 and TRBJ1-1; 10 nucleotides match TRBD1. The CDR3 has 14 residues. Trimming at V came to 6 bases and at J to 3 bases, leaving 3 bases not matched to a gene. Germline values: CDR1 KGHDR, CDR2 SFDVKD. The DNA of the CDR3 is TGTGCCACCAGTACTGGGACAGGGGACACTGAAGCTTTCTTT. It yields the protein CATSTGTGDTEAFF.

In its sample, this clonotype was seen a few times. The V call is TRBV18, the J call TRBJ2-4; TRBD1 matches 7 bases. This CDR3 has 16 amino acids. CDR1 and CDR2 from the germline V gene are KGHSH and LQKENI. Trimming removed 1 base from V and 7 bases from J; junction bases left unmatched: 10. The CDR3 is CASSPQGRTRGNIQYF. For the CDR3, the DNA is TGTGCCAGCTCACCACAGGGGCGGACCAGGGGGAACATTCAGTACTTC.

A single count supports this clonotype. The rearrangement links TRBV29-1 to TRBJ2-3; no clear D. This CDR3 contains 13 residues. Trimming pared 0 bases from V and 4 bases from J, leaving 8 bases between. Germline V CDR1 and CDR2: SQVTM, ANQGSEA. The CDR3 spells CSVEEVGPDTQYF. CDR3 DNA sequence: TGCAGCGTTGAAGAAGTAGGACCAGATACGCAGTATTTT.

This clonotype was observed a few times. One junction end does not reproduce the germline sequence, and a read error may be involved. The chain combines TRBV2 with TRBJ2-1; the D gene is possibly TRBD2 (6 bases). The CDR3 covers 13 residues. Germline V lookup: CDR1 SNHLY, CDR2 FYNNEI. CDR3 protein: CASSEYVGRESAF. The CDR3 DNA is TGTGCCAGCAGTGAATATGTCGGGAGAGAAAGTGCCTTC.

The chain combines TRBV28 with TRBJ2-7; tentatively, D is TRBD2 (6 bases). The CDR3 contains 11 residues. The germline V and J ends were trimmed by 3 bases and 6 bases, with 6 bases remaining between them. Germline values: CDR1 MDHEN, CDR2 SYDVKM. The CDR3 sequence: CASSLTSEQYF. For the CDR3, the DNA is TGTGCCAGCAGTTTGACTAGCGAGCAGTACTTC.

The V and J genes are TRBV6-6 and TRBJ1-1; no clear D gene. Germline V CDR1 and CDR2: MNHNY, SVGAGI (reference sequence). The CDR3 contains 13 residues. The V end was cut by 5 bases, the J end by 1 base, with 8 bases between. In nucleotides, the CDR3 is TGTGCCAGCAGTCAAGGTGGGAACACTGAAGCTTTCTTT. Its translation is CASSQGGNTEAFF.